This is a list of T cell receptor beta chains from one sample in a study of cytomegalovirus exposure and HLA in healthy donors. Profiling relied on immunoSEQ multiplex PCR, and the TCRdb table lists in-frame clones only, not all of them. The sample holds 170,000 or so clones, under 85% seen once. Sample: PBMCs. These receptors came from a man in his forties or fifties in good health and CMV-seronegative. Each CDR3 is given with its conserved first and last residue. A D gene is named only where the DNA matches it firmly. Expanded clones are given a class, and other clones once, few, many or no size at all.

D	size	V	J	CDR3	DNA
TRBD1	-	TRBV28	TRBJ2-1	CASSLFPGQGEVEQFF	TGTGCCAGCAGTTTATTCCCGGGACAGGGGGAGGTAGAGCAGTTCTTC
TRBD1	-	TRBV7-6	TRBJ2-5	CASSSGTEETQYF	TGTGCCAGCAGCTCCGGGACAGAAGAGACCCAGTACTTC
-	few	TRBV21-1	TRBJ2-5	CASSELVGTQYF	TGTGCCAGCAGCGAACTAGTAGGGACCCAGTACTTC
TRBD2	-	TRBV14	TRBJ2-7	CASSKKRLAGGSSYEQYF	TGTGCCAGCAGCAAGAAACGACTAGCGGGAGGGAGCTCCTACGAGCAGTACTTC
TRBD1	-	TRBV5-4	TRBJ2-5	CASSPEGQGREETQYF	TGTGCCAGCAGCCCGGAAGGACAGGGGCGTGAAGAGACCCAGTACTTC
TRBD1	-	TRBV19	TRBJ2-6	CASTQTGVAGANVLTF	TGTGCCAGTACCCAGACAGGGGTGGCTGGGGCCAACGTCCTGACTTTC
-	-	TRBV20-1	TRBJ2-5	CSAREREQYF	TGCAGTGCTAGAGAGAGGGAGCAGTACTTC
TRBD1	-	TRBV7-2	TRBJ1-2	CASSPGQGTNYGYTF	TGTGCCAGCAGCCCGGGACAGGGGACTAACTATGGCTACACCTTC
-	-	TRBV18	TRBJ2-5	CASSTGQKETQYF	TGTGCCAGCTCAACAGGACAGAAAGAGACCCAGTACTTC
-	-	TRBV28	TRBJ2-2	CAGQGANTGELFF	TGTGCGGGTCAAGGAGCCAACACCGGGGAGCTGTTTTTT
TRBD1	few	TRBV4-3	TRBJ1-3	CASSQVQGSSGNTIYF	TGCGCCAGCAGCCAAGTACAGGGGAGTTCTGGAAACACCATATATTTT
-	-	TRBV7-3	TRBJ2-2	CASSLTGDGELFF	TGTGCCAGCAGCTTAACAGGGGACGGGGAGCTGTTTTTT
TRBD1	-	TRBV30	TRBJ1-5	CAWNRGINQPQHF	TGTGCCTGGAACAGGGGGATAAATCAGCCCCAGCATTTT
-	-	TRBV9	TRBJ2-3	CASSVVAGYSTDTQYF	TGTGCCAGCAGCGTAGTTGCCGGTTATAGCACAGATACGCAGTATTTT
TRBD2	-	TRBV19	TRBJ2-1	CASSSTSGGPREQFF	TGTGCCAGTAGCTCCACTAGCGGGGGCCCCCGAGAGCAGTTCTTC
-	-	TRBV11-3	TRBJ1-3	CASSLERGGRNTIYF	TGTGCCAGCAGCTTAGAAAGGGGGGGAAGAAACACCATATATTTT
-	-	TRBV5-1	TRBJ1-3	CASSLGTAGNTIYF	TGCGCCAGCAGCTTGGGGACAGCCGGAAACACCATATATTTT
TRBD1	-	TRBV13	TRBJ2-2	CASSLVEGANTGELFF	TGTGCCAGCAGCTTGGTTGAGGGGGCTAACACCGGGGAGCTGTTTTTT
TRBD2	once	TRBV19	TRBJ2-5	CASSIQVGLWETQYF	TGTGCCAGTAGTATACAGGTGGGACTATGGGAGACCCAGTACTTC
-	once	TRBV15	TRBJ2-1	CATSRGGGGQYNEQFF	TGTGCCACCAGCAGAGGGGGCGGGGGACAATACAATGAGCAGTTCTTC
TRBD2	-	TRBV5-4	TRBJ2-4	CASSPTSGRESKNIQYF	TGTGCCAGCAGCCCAACTAGCGGGAGGGAGTCCAAAAACATTCAGTACTTC
-	-	TRBV7-9	TRBJ2-1	CASSPPGERSGDEQFF	TGTGCCAGCAGCCCCCCCGGGGAGCGGAGTGGGGATGAGCAGTTCTTC
TRBD1	-	TRBV5-8	TRBJ1-6	CASRRQGASNSPLHF	TGTGCCAGCAGGCGACAGGGGGCGAGTAATTCACCCCTCCACTTT
-	-	TRBV5-6	TRBJ1-5	CASSLAGAGQPQHF	TGTGCCAGCAGCTTAGCAGGGGCCGGGCAGCCCCAGCATTTT
TRBD2	-	TRBV7-3	TRBJ2-1	CASSLRGVGQGLAGRNEQFF	TGTGCCAGCAGCTTAAGGGGCGTCGGACAGGGACTAGCGGGGAGGAATGAGCAGTTCTTC
-	-	TRBV5-1	TRBJ2-1	CASRLDREGQFF	TGCGCCAGCAGACTGGACAGGGAGGGGCAGTTCTTC
-	-	TRBV20-1	TRBJ2-5	CSAKSYSGQYF	TGCAGTGCTAAAAGCTACTCGGGGCAGTACTTC
-	-	TRBV29-1	TRBJ1-4	CSVGQFGQSNEKLFF	TGCAGCGTTGGACAGTTCGGACAGAGTAATGAAAAACTGTTTTTT
TRBD1	-	TRBV7-9	TRBJ2-7	CASSRPGQGSLYEQYF	TGTGCCAGCAGCCGACCGGGACAGGGTAGTCTCTACGAGCAGTACTTC
TRBD1	-	TRBV7-2	TRBJ1-2	CASSLARTGGNYYGYTF	TGTGCCAGCAGCTTAGCCAGGACAGGGGGGAACTACTATGGCTACACCTTC
TRBD1	-	TRBV5-1	TRBJ1-5	CASSPEGAWNQPQHF	TGCGCCAGCAGCCCTGAGGGGGCATGGAATCAGCCCCAGCATTTT
TRBD1	-	TRBV7-9	TRBJ1-1	CASSLALGQGATEAFF	TGTGCCAGCAGCTTAGCGCTAGGACAGGGGGCTACTGAAGCTTTCTTT
TRBD1	-	TRBV5-1	TRBJ1-5	CASSLGTGSSYSNQPQHF	TGCGCCAGCAGCTTGGGGACAGGGTCCTCGTATAGCAATCAGCCCCAGCATTTT
-	-	TRBV6-5	TRBJ1-1	CASSYMVQTEAFF	TGTGCCAGCAGTTACATGGTTCAGACTGAAGCTTTCTTT
-	-	TRBV19	TRBJ1-5	CASSARQFSNQPQHF	TGTGCCAGTAGCGCCCGACAGTTTAGCAATCAGCCCCAGCATTTT
TRBD1	-	TRBV11-2	TRBJ1-2	CASSLGQEGYGYTF	TGTGCCAGCAGCCTTGGACAGGAGGGATATGGCTACACCTTC
-	-	TRBV7-9	TRBJ2-2	CASSFPRGLTGELFF	TGTGCCAGCAGCTTCCCCCGGGGGTTAACCGGGGAGCTGTTTTTT
TRBD1	-	TRBV11-2	TRBJ2-6	CASSSLQGSGANVLTF	TGTGCCAGCAGCTCTCTACAGGGGTCTGGGGCCAACGTCCTGACTTTC
TRBD1	-	TRBV18	TRBJ2-3	CASSLRGQVSTDTQYF	TGTGCCAGCTCACTACGAGGACAGGTTAGCACAGATACGCAGTATTTT
-	-	TRBV2	TRBJ1-4	CATIGLTTNEKLFF	TGTGCCACAATCGGACTGACAACTAATGAAAAACTGTTTTTT
TRBD1	-	TRBV5-1	TRBJ2-1	CASSSETGGNEQFF	TGCGCCAGCAGCTCGGAGACAGGGGGCAATGAGCAGTTCTTC
-	-	TRBV27	TRBJ2-2	CASSLSRINTGELFF	TGTGCCAGCAGTTTATCCAGGATTAACACCGGGGAGCTGTTTTTT
TRBD2	-	TRBV5-1	TRBJ2-3	CASSGGGSTDTQYF	TGCGCCAGCAGCGGCGGGGGGTCCACAGATACGCAGTATTTT
-	-	TRBV11-3	TRBJ2-1	CASSPLGASNEQFF	TGTGCCAGCAGCCCCCTGGGGGCGTCGAATGAGCAGTTCTTC
-	few	TRBV6-1	TRBJ2-1	CASSERWNEQFF	TGTGCCAGCAGTGAACGGTGGAATGAGCAGTTCTTC
TRBD2	-	TRBV7-2	TRBJ2-3	CASSGLATDTQYF	TGTGCCAGCAGCGGACTAGCGACAGATACGCAGTATTTT
TRBD2	once	TRBV7-9	TRBJ2-7	CASSPTLGSLAGPYEQYF	TGTGCCAGCAGCCCGACGCTCGGATCCCTAGCGGGGCCCTACGAGCAGTACTTC
-	-	TRBV4-3	TRBJ2-3	CASSRRATDTQYF	TGCGCCAGCAGCCGAAGAGCTACAGATACGCAGTATTTT
TRBD1	-	TRBV5-1	TRBJ1-1	CASSPGTGDTEAFF	TGCGCCAGCAGCCCCGGGACAGGGGACACTGAAGCTTTCTTT
-	-	TRBV7-9	TRBJ1-2	CASSSRIAGYTF	TGTGCCAGCAGCTCTAGAATAGCCGGCTACACCTTC